This T cell receptor beta chain emerged from a study of OX40 agonist ivuxolimab in advanced cancers. Across the whole study: Ivuxolimab, an agonist antibody against OX40 (CD134), was given to patients. There were three patients with partial responses, one having hepatocellular carcinoma and two cutaneous melanoma. Intravenous ivuxolimab at 0.01 to 10 mg/kg was given to patients every 2 weeks.

Blood got drawn at baseline, again on cycle 4 day 1, and then on cycle 7 day 1. Here immunoSEQ multiplex PCR was the method, and the copy in TCRdb shows in-frame clones only, minus some. The sample records fewer than 100,000 clones, about 93% being singletons. Germline V gives CDR1 GTSNPN, CDR2 SVGIG (reference sequence). V lost 1 base and J 5 bases, leaving 26 bases between the germline ends. This CDR3 is built from 18 residues. The rearrangement uses TRBV30 and TRBJ1-1; D is possibly TRBD1 (5 bases). The TCR sequence derives from an adult with an advanced solid tumor such as melanoma, head and neck, liver or kidney cancer. The specimen comprised CD4+ or CD8+ T cells sorted from blood, sampled in a trial of the OX40 agonist ivuxolimab. CDR3 sequence reads: CAWSDSCLGTDAGTEAFF. In nucleotides, the CDR3 is TGTGCCTGGAGTGATTCATGCCTCGGGACCGACGCAGGGACTGAAGCTTTCTTT.